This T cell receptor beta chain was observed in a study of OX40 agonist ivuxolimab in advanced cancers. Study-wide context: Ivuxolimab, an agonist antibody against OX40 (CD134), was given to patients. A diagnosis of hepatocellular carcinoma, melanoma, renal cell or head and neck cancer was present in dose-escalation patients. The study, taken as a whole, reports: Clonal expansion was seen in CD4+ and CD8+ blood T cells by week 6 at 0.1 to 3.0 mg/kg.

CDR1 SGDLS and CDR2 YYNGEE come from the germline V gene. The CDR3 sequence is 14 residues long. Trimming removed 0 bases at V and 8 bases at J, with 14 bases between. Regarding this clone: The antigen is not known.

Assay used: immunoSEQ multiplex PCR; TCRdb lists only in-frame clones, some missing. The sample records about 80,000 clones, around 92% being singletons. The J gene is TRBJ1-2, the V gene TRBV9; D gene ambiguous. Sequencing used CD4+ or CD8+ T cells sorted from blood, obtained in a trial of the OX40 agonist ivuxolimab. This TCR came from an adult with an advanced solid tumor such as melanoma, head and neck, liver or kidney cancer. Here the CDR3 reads CASSVGSGFQGYTF. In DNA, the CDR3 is TGTGCCAGCAGCGTAGGGTCCGGGTTCCAAGGCTACACCTTC.